The 27 T cell receptor beta chains reported below all come from one sample, sequenced in a study of CD8 T cells in Susac syndrome. The RNA input was roughly 0.45 to 1 ug, and it was reverse transcribed with random hexamers. TCRdb fed the immunoSEQ multiplex PCR reads into MiXCR, producing one record per CDR3 protein. This table has under 95,000 distinct CDR3 sequences, just under 95% appearing once. Sequences were obtained from CD4+ T cells from PBMCs. The receptors shown here come from a human donor with Susac syndrome.

The rearrangement joins TRBV30 to TRBJ1-1; the D is unclear. V was trimmed by 4 bases and J by 0 bases, leaving 12 bases between them. The germline CDR1 and CDR2 sequences are GTSNPN and SVGIG (reference sequence). This CDR3 is built from 14 residues. CDR3 nucleotide sequence: TGTGCCTGGATTAAACCTGGGATGAACACTGAAGCTTTCTTT. Its protein is CAWIKPGMNTEAFF.

The chain couples TRBV5-1 to TRBJ2-1; 12 bases line up with TRBD1. From germline, CDR1 is SGHRS and CDR2 YFSETQ. The CDR3 sequence is 17 residues long. V lost 7 bases to trimming and J lost 0 bases; unmatched junction nucleotides: 8. The chain's CDR3 is CASVGQGASSSYNEQFF. DNA of the CDR3: TGCGCCAGCGTGGGACAGGGGGCCTCCAGCTCCTACAATGAGCAGTTCTTC.

V gene TRBV20-1 combines with J gene TRBJ2-1; 14 bases match TRBD2. V shed 6 bases, J shed 11 bases, and the junction held 12 bases outside the gene matches. Germline V CDR1 and CDR2: DFQATT, SNEGSKA (reference sequence). The CDR3 totals 15 residues. CDR3 protein: CSATGLAGGSSQQFF. In DNA form, the CDR3 reads TGCAGTGCCACCGGACTAGCGGGGGGAAGCAGCCAGCAGTTCTTC.

The chain combines TRBV14 with TRBJ2-1; D ambiguous. The CDR3 has 13 amino acids. V lost 1 base to trimming and J lost 10 bases, with 11 bases between them. Germline loops: CDR1 SGHDN, CDR2 FVKESK. CDR3 sequence (DNA): TGTGCCAGCAGCCAAGGGCCCAATGGGGAGCAGTTCTTC. It yields the protein CASSQGPNGEQFF.

CDR3 sequence reads: CSARDWASGGFGIQYF. CDR3 in DNA: TGCAGTGCTAGAGATTGGGCTAGCGGGGGGTTCGGCATTCAGTACTTC. The chain links TRBV20-1 to TRBJ2-4; TRBD2 agrees at 11 bases. CDR1 is DFQATT and CDR2 is SNEGSKA in the germline V gene (reference sequence). The CDR3 has 16 amino acids. The ends lost 0 bases at V and 9 bases at J; junction bases unmatched: 10.

The chain's CDR3 is CASKRAGELFF. The CDR3 DNA is TGTGCCAGCAAGCGGGCGGGGGAGCTGTTTTTT. This sequence joins TRBV6-5 and TRBJ2-2; D may be TRBD2 (6 bases). The CDR3 spans 11 residues. V lost 7 bases and J 8 bases, leaving 8 bases between the germline ends. The germline V gene encodes CDR1 MNHEY and CDR2 SVGAGI.

J is TRBJ1-5 and V is TRBV29-1; the D gene is possibly TRBD1 (5 bases). CDR3 length equals 14 residues. Germline CDR1 and CDR2: SQVTM and ANQGSEA. The V end was cut by 5 bases, the J end by 4 bases, with 15 bases between. The CDR3 DNA reads as TGCAGCGTTCCAGGGTGGGTTAGAAATCAGCCCCAGCATTTT. Translated: CSVPGWVRNQPQHF.

The J gene is TRBJ1-1, the V gene TRBV5-1; D perhaps matches TRBD1 (6 bases). The germline V gene encodes CDR1 SGHRS and CDR2 YFSETQ. The CDR3 has 16 amino acids. Trimming removed 4 bases from V and 6 bases from J, with 22 bases in between. This chain's CDR3 is CASSPIEQGRQSEAFF. In DNA form, the CDR3 reads TGCGCCAGCAGCCCCATCGAGCAGGGGCGACAATCTGAAGCTTTCTTT. The full variable domain, completed using reference TRBV5-1 and TRBJ1-1, is KAGVTQTPRYLIKTRGQQVTLSCSPISGHRSVSWYQQTPGQGLQFLFEYFSETQRNKGNFPGRFSGRQFSNSRSEMNVSTLELGDSALYLCASSPIEQGRQSEAFFGQGTRLTVV.

The V and J genes are TRBV3-1 and TRBJ2-5, with a tentative D call TRBD2 (6 bases). CDR3 length: 15 amino acids. Germline-derived CDR1 and CDR2 are LGHDT and YNNKEL (reference sequence). V was clipped by 9 bases and J by 2 bases, with 19 bases between them. Here the CDR3 DNA reads TGTGCCAGTCAACGACAACGGGGGTTACAAGAGACCCAGTACTTC. Residues: CASQRQRGLQETQYF.

V is TRBV20-1 and J is TRBJ1-2; tentatively, D is TRBD1 (6 bases). Trimming cost V 4 bases and J 1 base, with 10 bases left between them. This CDR3 comprises 13 residues. Germline CDR1 and CDR2: DFQATT and SNEGSKA (reference sequence). The CDR3 region has the DNA TGCAGTGCTACTCAGGGGAATAACTATGGCTACACCTTC. As protein: CSATQGNNYGYTF.

This clonotype was observed a single time. This sequence joins TRBV6-5 and TRBJ2-3; 7 bases are shared with TRBD2. From germline, CDR1 is MNHEY and CDR2 SVGAGI. V gave up 5 bases and J gave up 6 bases; unmatched junction bases: 8. The CDR3 spans 14 residues. This CDR3 is CASSQRGERDTQYF. DNA for the CDR3: TGTGCCAGCAGTCAACGGGGGGAGAGGGATACGCAGTATTTT.

V and J are TRBV12-3 or TRBV12-4 and TRBJ1-6; the D gene is possibly TRBD1 (6 bases). The CDR3 sequence is 14 residues long. V was cut by 7 bases and J by 9 bases, with 16 bases left in between. In DNA, the CDR3 is TGTGCCAGCACCCGTTGGGGGGCTGGTTCACCCCTCCACTTT. It translates to CASTRWGAGSPLHF.

The chain has TRBV29-1 and TRBJ2-4, with D perhaps matching TRBD2 (6 bases). The CDR3 sequence is 17 residues long. The V and J ends lost 4 bases and 3 bases respectively, with 22 bases between them. Germline-derived CDR1 and CDR2 are SQVTM and ANQGSEA. In DNA, the CDR3 is TGCAGCGTTGCGGGGGTGATGGCGGAAGGGGACAAAAACATTCAGTACTTC. Translating gives CSVAGVMAEGDKNIQYF.

The chain employs TRBV20-1 and TRBJ1-1; D is unclear. Germline CDR1 and CDR2: DFQATT and SNEGSKA (reference sequence). The germline V and J ends were trimmed by 6 bases and 2 bases, with 13 bases remaining between them. The CDR3 is 13 residues long. The CDR3 region has the DNA TGCAGTGCCCACCGGGATCTAAACACTGAAGCTTTCTTT. Amino acids: CSAHRDLNTEAFF.

This chain links TRBV28 with TRBJ1-5; 7 positions agree with TRBD1. Trimming cost V 8 bases and J 6 bases; bases outside gene matches: 7. The CDR3 contains 13 residues. CDR1 is MDHEN, CDR2 SYDVKM, per germline. CDR3 sequence reads: CASWDRASQPQHF. CDR3 DNA sequence: TGTGCCAGCTGGGACAGAGCAAGTCAGCCCCAGCATTTT.

This clonotype has a handful of counts. The chain carries TRBV11-2 and TRBJ1-5; D might be TRBD1 (5 bases). V shed 3 bases and J shed 5 bases, with 8 bases lying between them. This CDR3 spans 13 amino acids. The germline CDR1 and CDR2 sequences are SGHAT and FQNNGV. The CDR3 is CASSLGLDQPQHF. In DNA form, the CDR3 reads TGTGCCAGCAGCTTGGGGCTAGATCAGCCCCAGCATTTT.

This clonotype was counted between two and nine times. The rearrangement uses TRBV7-9 and TRBJ2-2; D is ambiguous. CDR1 and CDR2 from the germline V gene are SEHNR and FQNEAQ (reference sequence). The CDR3 has 14 amino acids. Trimming stripped 1 base from V and 6 bases from J, with 9 bases between. The CDR3 DNA reads TGTGCCAGCAGCTTAGTCACGGGTCCCGGGGAGCTGTTTTTT. Protein product: CASSLVTGPGELFF.

The V call is TRBV15, the J call TRBJ1-2, with D uncertain. Trimming removed 0 bases at V and 7 bases at J, with 18 bases between. The germline V gene has CDR1 LNHNV and CDR2 YYDKDF (reference sequence). The CDR3 covers 16 residues. The CDR3 DNA is TGTGCCACCAGCAGAGATCAAGCAGCCTCGGCGCGTGGCTACACCTTC. Protein sequence: CATSRDQAASARGYTF.

This clonotype was recorded only once. This chain connects TRBV20-1 to TRBJ2-3, with D unresolved. The CDR3 has 11 residues. Germline loops: CDR1 DFQATT, CDR2 SNEGSKA (reference sequence). V was shortened by 6 bases and J by 3 bases, with 7 bases between the two germline ends. The CDR3 DNA sequence: TGCAGTGCCTACAGAACAGATACGCAGTATTTT. Its translation is CSAYRTDTQYF.

The chain links TRBV19 to TRBJ1-6; D not certain. Per germline, CDR1 LNHDA and CDR2 SQIVND (reference sequence). V gave up 4 bases and J gave up 7 bases, with 5 bases separating them. The CDR3 consists of 12 residues. CDR3 in amino acids: CASSTGNSPLHF. The CDR3 nucleotides read TGTGCCAGTAGTACGGGGAATTCACCCCTCCACTTT.

The chain couples TRBV5-1 to TRBJ1-2; D is ambiguous. The germline V gene has CDR1 SGHRS and CDR2 YFSETQ. The CDR3 runs to 13 residues. V was shortened by 2 bases and J by 2 bases, with 7 bases between the two germline ends. Here the CDR3 DNA reads TGCGCCAGCAGCTTTTCAGAGAACTATGGCTACACCTTC. It yields the protein CASSFSENYGYTF.

This chain connects TRBV29-1 to TRBJ2-3; D call uncertain. Germline-derived CDR1 and CDR2 are SQVTM and ANQGSEA. V gave up 3 bases and J gave up 2 bases, with 3 bases separating them. The CDR3 runs 11 residues. The CDR3 coding sequence is TGCAGCGTTGACGTCACAGATACGCAGTATTTT. Its protein is CSVDVTDTQYF.

The V gene is TRBV24-1, the J gene TRBJ2-5, with D possibly being TRBD2 (5 bases). Germline CDR1 reads KGHDR; CDR2 reads SFDVKD. This CDR3 comprises 13 residues. With 3 bases removed from V and 2 bases from J, the gap between germline ends came to 6 bases. The CDR3 region is CATSDDYQETQYF. For the CDR3, the DNA is TGTGCCACCAGTGATGACTATCAAGAGACCCAGTACTTC.

The gene calls are TRBV27 and TRBJ2-7; D unresolved. This CDR3 has 11 residues. V lost 10 bases and J 6 bases, leaving 13 bases between the germline ends. CDR1 is MNHEY and CDR2 is SMNVEV in the germline V gene (reference sequence). CDR3 amino acids: CATSSGREQYF. In DNA, the CDR3 is TGTGCCACCTCATCTGGACGCGAGCAGTACTTC.

The V and J genes are TRBV11-2 and TRBJ2-1; tentatively, D is TRBD1 (7 bases). The germline V gene encodes CDR1 SGHAT and CDR2 FQNNGV. The CDR3 sequence is 14 residues long. V lost 4 bases to trimming and J lost 9 bases, with 16 bases between them. CDR3 in amino acids: CASSWGQRVGEQFF. The CDR3 DNA is TGTGCCAGCAGCTGGGGACAGCGGGTTGGTGAGCAGTTCTTC.

This chain connects TRBV13 to TRBJ2-1; 8 bases fit TRBD2. The germline V gene has CDR1 PRHDT and CDR2 FYEKMQ (reference sequence). The CDR3 sequence is 19 residues long. Trimming at V came to 1 base and at J to 3 bases, leaving 14 bases not matched to a gene. CDR3 in amino acids: CASSLVLGSAGGLYNEQFF. DNA for the CDR3: TGTGCCAGCAGCTTAGTCCTGGGATCTGCGGGGGGTCTCTACAATGAGCAGTTCTTC. The complete variable domain, with remaining parts taken from reference TRBV13 and TRBJ2-1, reads AAGVIQSPRHLIKEKRETATLKCYPIPRHDTVYWYQQGPGQDPQFLISFYEKMQSDKGSIPDRFSAQQFSDYHSELNMSSLELGDSALYFCASSLVLGSAGGLYNEQFFGPGTRLTVL.

V is TRBV12-2 and J is TRBJ2-1; the table calls TRBD1, which could not be checked here. TRBV12-2 is recorded as a pseudogene. The CDR3 spans 14 residues. CDR3 bases: TGTGCAAGTCGCTTACCTGGGCGTCGGGATGAGCAGTTCTTC. Its protein product is CASRLPGRRDEQFF.